This T cell receptor beta chain was identified in a study of post-analysis software for immune sequencing data. In the case of this clonotype: Its antigen is not known.

The V end lost 2 bases, the J end lost 8 bases, and 12 bases lay between the germline ends. CDR3 length equals 13 residues. Tagging with unique molecular identifiers was a feature of the TCR beta cDNA libraries. Around 500,000 cDNA molecules were obtained per 1 to 10 million input T cells. TCRdb re-derived calls from the PCR reads in MiXCR, one entry per CDR3 protein. The sample has about 460,000 distinct CDR3 sequences, roughly 45% seen once. Study findings and constraints: Four or five TRBV segments, TRBV5-6, TRBV5-1 and TRBV20-1 among them, were found more frequent in patients than controls.

The origin of this receptor is a girl between 10 and 17 years old with multiple sclerosis. The chain employs TRBV12-3 or TRBV12-4 and TRBJ1-2, with TRBD1 as a possible D gene (5 bases). Sequenced input: blood. CDR3 residues: CASSLPGRAGYTF. The CDR3 coding sequence is TGTGCCAGCAGTTTACCGGGACGTGCGGGCTACACCTTC.